Presented here are 26 T cell receptor beta chains from one specimen sequenced in a study of OX40 agonist ivuxolimab in advanced cancers. Repertoires were generated with immunoSEQ multiplex PCR, while TCRdb's copy carries only in-frame clones and drops some. Among tens of thousands of clones listed, roughly 82% were seen once. Sequencing was performed on CD4+ or CD8+ T cells sorted from blood, taken in a trial of the OX40 agonist ivuxolimab. Every receptor here comes from an adult with an advanced solid tumor such as melanoma, head and neck, liver or kidney cancer.

This chain joins TRBV27 and TRBJ2-1; possibly TRBD2 for D (6 bases). V was cut by 5 bases and J by 7 bases, with 15 bases left in between. The CDR3 is made up of 14 amino acids. The germline CDR1 and CDR2 sequences are MNHEY and SMNVEV (reference sequence). The CDR3 reads CASSPGGPRNEQFF. CDR3 coding DNA: TGTGCCAGCAGTCCTGGAGGGCCTAGGAATGAGCAGTTCTTC.

This chain links TRBV6-5 with TRBJ1-4; D unclear. This CDR3 spans 15 amino acids. Trimming pared 0 bases from V and 8 bases from J, leaving 13 bases between. In germline, CDR1 is MNHEY, CDR2 SVGAGI. CDR3: CASSYSSSGLEKLFF. As DNA, the CDR3 is TGTGCCAGCAGTTACTCGTCTTCTGGCTTGGAAAAACTGTTTTTT.

V gene TRBV18 combines with J gene TRBJ2-6; a weak D match, TRBD2 (6 bases). The CDR3 runs 16 residues. Trimming pared 2 bases from V and 0 bases from J, leaving 8 bases between. The germline CDR1 and CDR2 sequences are KGHSH and LQKENI. CDR3 region: CASSPKGGSGANVLTF. The CDR3 DNA follows: TGTGCCAGCTCACCAAAGGGAGGCTCTGGGGCCAACGTCCTGACTTTC.

This sequence joins TRBV5-1 and TRBJ2-3; D call uncertain. The CDR3 contains 15 residues. In germline, CDR1 is SGHRS, CDR2 YFSETQ. V was clipped by 0 bases and J by 0 bases, with 8 bases between them. The DNA of the CDR3 is TGCGCCAGCAGCTTGGAAGGCAGGAGCACAGATACGCAGTATTTT. It specifies CASSLEGRSTDTQYF.

This rearrangement joins TRBV27 to TRBJ1-5, with D perhaps matching TRBD1 (5 bases). Germline V gene lookup returns CDR1 MNHEY and CDR2 SMNVEV (reference sequence). V was cut by 5 bases and J by 0 bases, with 17 bases left in between. The CDR3 is 17 amino acids. CDR3 residues: CASSNPWGGDSNQPQHF. The CDR3 DNA follows: TGTGCCAGCAGTAACCCATGGGGGGGGGATAGCAATCAGCCCCAGCATTTT.

The rearrangement joins TRBV10-3 to TRBJ1-1, with a tentative D call TRBD1 (6 bases). Trimming removed 7 bases from V and 1 base from J, with 10 bases in between. The CDR3 spans 13 residues. Germline assignment: CDR1 ENHRY and CDR2 SYGVKD. For the CDR3, the DNA is TGTGCCATCAACCAGGGACAGAACACTGAAGCTTTCTTT. Residues: CAINQGQNTEAFF.

This chain connects TRBV11-3 to TRBJ2-3; 9 positions agree with TRBD2. Looked up from germline, CDR1 is SGHNT and CDR2 is YENEEA. The J segment lost 2 bases and the V segment lost 1 base, leaving 4 bases of the junction unmatched. CDR3 size: 16 residues. Here the CDR3 reads CASSLGIAGATDTQYF. Written as DNA, the CDR3 is TGTGCCAGCAGCTTAGGAATAGCGGGAGCCACAGATACGCAGTATTTT.

The rearrangement uses TRBV29-1 and TRBJ2-3; D perhaps matches TRBD1 (6 bases). Germline loops: CDR1 SQVTM, CDR2 ANQGSEA. Trimming cost V 5 bases and J 5 bases, with 26 bases left between them. The CDR3 is made up of 17 amino acids. The CDR3 protein is CSVSLLIPGTRGDTQYF. CDR3 nucleotides: TGCAGCGTTTCCCTCTTAATTCCCGGGACAAGGGGAGATACGCAGTATTTT.

V gene TRBV4-1 combines with J gene TRBJ2-3; 9 nucleotides agree with TRBD1. Looked up from germline, CDR1 is MGHRA and CDR2 is YSYEKL. The CDR3 totals 15 residues. Unmatched junction bases numbered 6, after V lost 6 bases and J lost 2 bases. DNA for the CDR3: TGCGCCAGCAGACCTACAGGGGGCTTCACAGATACGCAGTATTTT. Protein product: CASRPTGGFTDTQYF.

The rearrangement joins TRBV5-1 to TRBJ2-1; 9 bases fit TRBD2. CDR3 length: 14 amino acids. The trim removed 6 bases at V and 5 bases at J, leaving 6 bases unmatched. Germline V gives CDR1 SGHRS, CDR2 YFSETQ. CDR3 protein: CASKVLAGHNEQFF. DNA for the CDR3: TGCGCCAGCAAGGTTCTAGCGGGACACAATGAGCAGTTCTTC.

The rearrangement links TRBV4-3 to TRBJ2-3; D is uncertain. The CDR3 covers 14 residues. The V and J ends lost 2 bases and 2 bases respectively, with 8 bases between them. CDR1 and CDR2 from the germline V gene are LGHNA and YSLEER. CDR3 sequence reads: CASSQYEDTDTQYF. The DNA of the CDR3 is TGCGCCAGCAGCCAATACGAGGACACAGATACGCAGTATTTT.

Here the CDR3 reads CASSSGMETQYF. For the CDR3, the DNA is TGCGCCAGCAGCTCAGGGATGGAGACCCAGTACTTC. The chain joins TRBV5-1 to TRBJ2-5; tentative D call: TRBD1 (5 bases). V was trimmed by 3 bases and J by 5 bases, leaving 8 bases between them. The CDR3 is 12 residues long. CDR1 is SGHRS and CDR2 is YFSETQ in the germline V gene.

The chain employs TRBV7-9 and TRBJ2-7, with D unresolved. V was pared by 3 bases and J by 6 bases, with 9 bases between. CDR3 length: 12 residues. Germline values: CDR1 SEHNR, CDR2 FQNEAQ (reference sequence). The CDR3 DNA sequence: TGTGCCAGCAGCTTGACTTCTTCCGAGCAGTACTTC. Amino acid sequence: CASSLTSSEQYF. The full variable domain, with the rest looked up from reference TRBV7-9 and TRBJ2-7, is DTGVSQNPRHKITKRGQNVTFRCDPISEHNRLYWYRQTLGQGPEFLTYFQNEAQLEKSRLLSDRFSAERPKGSFSTLEIQRTEQGDSAMYLCASSLTSSEQYFGPGTRLTVT.

This chain joins TRBV11-2 and TRBJ1-1; D is ambiguous. The CDR3 is made up of 14 amino acids. V was trimmed by 3 bases and J by 2 bases, leaving 10 bases between them. CDR1 and CDR2 from the germline V gene are SGHAT and FQNNGV. DNA for the CDR3: TGTGCCAGCAGCTTTTCTGGCGGAAACACTGAAGCTTTCTTT. It encodes CASSFSGGNTEAFF.

The chain carries TRBV4-1 and TRBJ2-5, with D possibly TRBD2 on 6 matching bases. The ends were cut back, 1 base at V and 2 bases at J, with 14 bases in the middle. Germline CDR1 is MGHRA and CDR2 is YSYEKL. The CDR3 covers 16 residues. The CDR3 reads CASSQGGGVKQETQYF. In DNA form, the CDR3 reads TGCGCCAGCAGCCAAGGTGGCGGGGTGAAACAAGAGACCCAGTACTTC.

This clone was observed a single time. The genes are TRBV11-2 and TRBJ2-7; 7 positions agree with TRBD1. This CDR3 has 14 residues. J lost 3 bases, V lost 5 bases, and 7 bases had no gene match. Per the germline V gene, CDR1 is SGHAT and CDR2 is FQNNGV. The CDR3 sequence is CASSRTGLFYEQYF. The CDR3 DNA sequence: TGTGCCAGCAGCAGGACAGGCCTCTTCTACGAGCAGTACTTC.

The chain combines TRBV28 with TRBJ2-1, with 7 nucleotides matching TRBD1. The trim removed 9 bases at V and 4 bases at J, leaving 12 bases unmatched. The CDR3 is 15 residues long. The germline CDR1 and CDR2 sequences are MDHEN and SYDVKM. The CDR3 sequence: CASDSRQGSYNEQFF. CDR3 nucleotide sequence: TGTGCCAGTGACTCGAGACAGGGTAGTTACAATGAGCAGTTCTTC.

This sequence joins TRBV12-5 and TRBJ2-7, with D unresolved. The CDR3 totals 12 residues. CDR1 and CDR2 from the germline V gene are LGHNT and FRNRAP. V dropped 2 bases and J dropped 4 bases, with 6 bases sitting between them. The CDR3 loop reads CASGLTGYEQYF. The CDR3 nucleotides are TGTGCTAGTGGTTTGACTGGTTACGAGCAGTACTTC.

The gene calls are TRBV4-1 and TRBJ2-7; D gene ambiguous. Germline CDR1 MGHRA, CDR2 YSYEKL. Trimming took off 4 bases at V and 4 bases at J, with 14 bases between the two ends. The CDR3 totals 14 residues. CDR3 in DNA: TGCGCCAGCAGCCCTCGGCCAGGAGTGTACGAGCAGTACTTC. It codes for CASSPRPGVYEQYF.

The chain joins TRBV9 to TRBJ1-1; D is unresolved. V was cut by 4 bases and J by 2 bases, with 9 bases left in between. The CDR3 loop spans 13 amino acids. Per the germline V gene, CDR1 is SGDLS and CDR2 is YYNGEE. The CDR3 bases are TGTGCCAGCAGCAGGACGGCCAACACTGAAGCTTTCTTT. As protein: CASSRTANTEAFF. The variable domain in full, with the rest retrieved from reference TRBV9 and TRBJ1-1, is DSGVTQTPKHLITATGQRVTLRCSPRSGDLSVYWYQQSLDQGLQFLIQYYNGEERAKGNILERFSAQQFPDLHSELNLSSLELGDSALYFCASSRTANTEAFFGQGTRLTVV.

The V gene is TRBV4-1, the J gene TRBJ1-1, with D unclear. This CDR3 region has 16 residues. Germline CDR1 is MGHRA and CDR2 is YSYEKL. The germline V and J ends were trimmed by 1 base and 0 bases, with 12 bases remaining between them. The CDR3 DNA follows: TGCGCCAGCAGCCAAGGCCGGGGAGGGATGAACACTGAAGCTTTCTTT. Translated, it gives CASSQGRGGMNTEAFF.

The J gene is TRBJ2-7, the V gene TRBV2, with TRBD2 matching 10 bases. There are 15 residues in the CDR3. Trimming took 0 bases from V and 6 from J; bases not matched to a gene: 5. CDR1 and CDR2 from the germline V gene are SNHLY and FYNNEI. The CDR3 DNA is TGTGCCAGCAGTGAAGCTCTGGGACTAGCGACCGAGCAGTACTTC. Translation gives CASSEALGLATEQYF. Using reference TRBV2 and TRBJ2-7 for the parts outside the CDR3, the full variable domain is EPEVTQTPSHQVTQMGQEVILRCVPISNHLYFYWYRQILGQKVEFLVSFYNNEISEKSEIFDDQFSVERPDGSNFTLKIRSTKLEDSAMYFCASSEALGLATEQYFGPGTRLTVT.

The V call is TRBV27, the J call TRBJ2-7; the D is unclear. In germline, CDR1 is MNHEY, CDR2 SMNVEV (reference sequence). CDR3 length: 14 amino acids. Trimming removed 5 bases at V and 0 bases at J, with 11 bases between. The CDR3 region has the DNA TGTGCCAGCAGTCCCAACAGAAGCTCCTACGAGCAGTACTTC. Protein product: CASSPNRSSYEQYF.

This chain joins TRBV15 and TRBJ2-3; 9 nucleotides match TRBD2. This CDR3 region has 20 residues. Germline CDR1 is LNHNV and CDR2 is YYDKDF (reference sequence). V lost 0 bases and J lost 4; bases outside the gene matches: 17. The CDR3 is CATSRDIRRREGRRADTQYF. The CDR3 nucleotides are TGTGCCACCAGCAGAGATATTAGGCGGCGGGAGGGCCGGAGGGCAGATACGCAGTATTTT.

This clone came up a few times. V and J are TRBV6-5 and TRBJ1-5; 7 bases are a match to TRBD1. This CDR3 comprises 15 residues. The germline gives CDR1 MNHEY, CDR2 SVGAGI. V dropped 6 bases and J dropped 2; count of bases not matched to a gene: 7. This CDR3 is CASSTNRGGNQPQHF. Here the CDR3 DNA reads TGTGCCAGCAGCACCAACAGGGGAGGCAATCAGCCCCAGCATTTT.

This clone was observed a single time. The chain combines TRBV6-6 with TRBJ2-5; no firm D call. This CDR3 comprises 12 residues. CDR1 and CDR2 (germline): MNHNY, SVGAGI (reference sequence). Trimming removed 5 bases at V and 5 bases at J, with 9 bases between. Here the CDR3 reads CASSRPSETQYF. The CDR3 DNA reads TGTGCCAGCAGTCGCCCTTCGGAGACCCAGTACTTC.